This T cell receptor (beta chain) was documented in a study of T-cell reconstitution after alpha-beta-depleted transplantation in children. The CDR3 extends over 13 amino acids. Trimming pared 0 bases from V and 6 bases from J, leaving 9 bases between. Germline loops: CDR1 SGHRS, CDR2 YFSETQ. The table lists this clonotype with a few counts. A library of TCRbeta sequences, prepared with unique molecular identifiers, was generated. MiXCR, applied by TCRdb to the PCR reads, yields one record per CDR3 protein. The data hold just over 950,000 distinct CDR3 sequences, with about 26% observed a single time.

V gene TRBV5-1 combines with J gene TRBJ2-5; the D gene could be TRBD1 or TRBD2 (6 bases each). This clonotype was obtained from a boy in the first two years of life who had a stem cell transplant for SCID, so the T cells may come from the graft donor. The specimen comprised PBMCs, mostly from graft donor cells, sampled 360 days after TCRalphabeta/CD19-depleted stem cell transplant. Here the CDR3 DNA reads TGCGCCAGCAGCTTGGAGGGGGGAAAGACCCAGTACTTC. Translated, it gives CASSLEGGKTQYF. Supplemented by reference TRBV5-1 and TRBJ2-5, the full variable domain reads KAGVTQTPRYLIKTRGQQVTLSCSPISGHRSVSWYQQTPGQGLQFLFEYFSETQRNKGNFPGRFSGRQFSNSRSEMNVSTLELGDSALYLCASSLEGGKTQYFGPGTRLLVL.